This T cell receptor (beta chain) is drawn from a study of blood T cell repertoires in COVID-19. Original handling: The authors estimated nucleated cell counts from reference gene primer amplification. Profiling relied on immunoSEQ multiplex PCR, and the TCRdb table lists in-frame clones only, not all of them. The V and J calls and clone size are taken from that table; D and trimming were inferred from the DNA. The table has over 150,000 clones, under 90% seen once. Recovered Cohort 3 donors showed two negative PCRs, clearance, or symptom resolution. CDR3 length: 14 residues. V was pared by 3 bases and J by 6 bases, with 13 bases between. Germline CDR1 LNHNV, CDR2 YYDKDF (reference sequence).

Source material: PBMCs or T cells enriched from blood (not recorded which). The clonotype was recovered from a woman aged 55-70 years who had recovered from COVID-19. The J gene is TRBJ2-3, the V gene TRBV15; no definite D call. DNA of the CDR3: TGTGCCACCAGCAGCACGTCCCAGTGGGATACGCAGTATTTT. Translated, it gives CATSSTSQWDTQYF.